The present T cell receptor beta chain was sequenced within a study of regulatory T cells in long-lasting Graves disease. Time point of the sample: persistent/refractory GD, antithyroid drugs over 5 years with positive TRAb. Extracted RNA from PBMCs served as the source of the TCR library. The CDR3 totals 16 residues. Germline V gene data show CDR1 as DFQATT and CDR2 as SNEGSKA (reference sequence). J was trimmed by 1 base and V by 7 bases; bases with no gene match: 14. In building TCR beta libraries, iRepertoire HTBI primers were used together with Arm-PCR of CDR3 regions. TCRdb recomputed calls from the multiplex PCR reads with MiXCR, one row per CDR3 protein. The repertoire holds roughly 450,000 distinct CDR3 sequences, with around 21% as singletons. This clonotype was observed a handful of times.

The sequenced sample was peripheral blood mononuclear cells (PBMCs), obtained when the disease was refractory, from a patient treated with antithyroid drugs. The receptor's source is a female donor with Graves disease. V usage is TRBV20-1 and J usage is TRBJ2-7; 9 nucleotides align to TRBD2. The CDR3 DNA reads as TGCAGTGTTGAGGACTATTCTAGCGGGATGTCCTACGAGCAGTACTTC. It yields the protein CSVEDYSSGMSYEQYF.